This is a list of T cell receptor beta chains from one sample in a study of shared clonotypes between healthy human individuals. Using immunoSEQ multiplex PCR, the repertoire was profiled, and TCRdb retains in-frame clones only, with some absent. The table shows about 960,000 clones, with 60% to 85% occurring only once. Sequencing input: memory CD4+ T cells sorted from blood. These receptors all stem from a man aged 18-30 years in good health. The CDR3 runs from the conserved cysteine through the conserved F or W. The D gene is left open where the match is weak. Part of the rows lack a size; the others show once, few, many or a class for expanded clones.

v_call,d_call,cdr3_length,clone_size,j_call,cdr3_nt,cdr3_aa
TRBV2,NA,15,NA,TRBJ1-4,TGTGCCAGCAACGGAGGGGGGCGAACTAATGAAAAACTGTTTTTT,CASNGGGRTNEKLFF
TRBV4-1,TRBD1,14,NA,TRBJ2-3,TGCGCCAGCAGCCAGGACAGGAGCACAGATACGCAGTATTTT,CASSQDRSTDTQYF
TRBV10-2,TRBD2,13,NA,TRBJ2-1,TGCGCCAGCATTGAGGGTCCGGGACTAGCACAGTTCTTC,CASIEGPGLAQFF
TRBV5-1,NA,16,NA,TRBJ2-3,TGCGCCAGCAGCTCTACCCTAGGCAGTACCACAGATACGCAGTATTTT,CASSSTLGSTTDTQYF
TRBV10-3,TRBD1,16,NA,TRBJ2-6,TGTGCCATCAGTGCAGGGGGCTCTTCTGGGGCCAACGTCCTGACTTTC,CAISAGGSSGANVLTF
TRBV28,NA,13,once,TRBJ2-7,TGTGCCAGCAGTTTTAGTCTGACTTACGAGCAGTACTTC,CASSFSLTYEQYF
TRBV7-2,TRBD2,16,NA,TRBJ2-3,TGTGCCAGCAGCTGGGGGGCTAGCGGGAGGGTAGATACGCAGTATTTT,CASSWGASGRVDTQYF
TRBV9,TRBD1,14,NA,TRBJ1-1,TGTGCCAGCAGCGGAAGACAGGGTTACACTGAAGCTTTCTTT,CASSGRQGYTEAFF
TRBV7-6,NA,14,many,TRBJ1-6,TGTGCCAGCAGCTTAGCCCCTTATAATTCACCCCTCCACTTT,CASSLAPYNSPLHF
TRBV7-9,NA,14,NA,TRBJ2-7,TGTGCCAGCAGTACCCGAGGACTACTCTACGAGCAGTACTTC,CASSTRGLLYEQYF
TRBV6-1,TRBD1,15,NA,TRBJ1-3,TGTGCCAGCAGTTTGGACAGGGATGGTGGAAACACCATATATTTT,CASSLDRDGGNTIYF
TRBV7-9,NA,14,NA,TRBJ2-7,TGTGCCAGCAGCTTAAACCGGGGTTTCTACGAGCAGTACTTC,CASSLNRGFYEQYF
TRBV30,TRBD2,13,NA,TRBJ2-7,TGTGCCTGGAGTCTAGCGGGGGGGAGCGAGCAGTACTTC,CAWSLAGGSEQYF
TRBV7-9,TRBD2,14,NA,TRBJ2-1,TGTGCCAGCTTTAGAACTAGCGGGGGAAATGAGCAGTTCTTC,CASFRTSGGNEQFF
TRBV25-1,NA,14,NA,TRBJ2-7,TGTGCCAGCAGTGAATGGGCAGGGGGAGGCGAGCAGTACTTC,CASSEWAGGGEQYF
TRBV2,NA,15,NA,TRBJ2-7,TGTGCCAGCAGTGAAGCTTCAGGGCCCTCCTACGAGCAGTACTTC,CASSEASGPSYEQYF
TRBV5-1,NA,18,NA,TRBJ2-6,TGCGCCAGCAGCTTGGTCGGGGCTCCCTACTCTGGGGCCAACGTCCTGACTTTC,CASSLVGAPYSGANVLTF
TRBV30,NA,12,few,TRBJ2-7,TGTGCCTGGAGTTTCTCGGGGTACGAGCAGTACTTC,CAWSFSGYEQYF
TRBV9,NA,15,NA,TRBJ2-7,TGTGCCAGCAGCGTTGGGGGCGGGAACCCCTACGAGCAGTACTTC,CASSVGGGNPYEQYF
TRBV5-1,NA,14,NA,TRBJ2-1,TGCGCCAGCAGCTTGGAACAGGGGAGGTATGAGCAGTTCTTC,CASSLEQGRYEQFF
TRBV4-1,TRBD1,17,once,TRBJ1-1,TGCGCCAGCAGCCCCGGACAGGGGGCGCGTATGGACACTGAAGCTTTCTTT,CASSPGQGARMDTEAFF
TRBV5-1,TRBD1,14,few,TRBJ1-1,TGCGCCAGCAGCCCGGGACAGGGATTCACTGAAGCTTTCTTT,CASSPGQGFTEAFF
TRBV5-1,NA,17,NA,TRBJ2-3,TGCGCCAGCAGTCCTGACCCTTCCGCTACGGGCACAGATACGCAGTATTTT,CASSPDPSATGTDTQYF
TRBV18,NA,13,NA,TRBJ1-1,TGTGCCAGCTCATCGGACCTGAACACTGAAGCTTTCTTT,CASSSDLNTEAFF
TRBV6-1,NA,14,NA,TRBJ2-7,TGTGCCAGCAGTGATTGGGCAAGCTCCTACGAGCAGTACTTC,CASSDWASSYEQYF
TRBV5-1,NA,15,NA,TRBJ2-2,TGCGCCAGCAGCTTGGCCCTGGGGTATACCGGGGAGCTGTTTTTT,CASSLALGYTGELFF
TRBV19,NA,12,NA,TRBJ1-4,TGTGCCAGCGACGGCGGGGGCGAAAAACTGTTTTTT,CASDGGGEKLFF
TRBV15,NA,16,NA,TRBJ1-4,TGTGCCACCAAGCCCGGGACCCATGCAACTAATGAAAAACTGTTTTTT,CATKPGTHATNEKLFF
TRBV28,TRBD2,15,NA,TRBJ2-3,TGTGCCAGCAGTTTCCTAGCGGTTAGCACAGATACGCAGTATTTT,CASSFLAVSTDTQYF
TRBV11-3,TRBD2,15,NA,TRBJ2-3,TGTGCCAGCAGCCCCAGCGGGGAGGGCACAGATACGCAGTATTTT,CASSPSGEGTDTQYF